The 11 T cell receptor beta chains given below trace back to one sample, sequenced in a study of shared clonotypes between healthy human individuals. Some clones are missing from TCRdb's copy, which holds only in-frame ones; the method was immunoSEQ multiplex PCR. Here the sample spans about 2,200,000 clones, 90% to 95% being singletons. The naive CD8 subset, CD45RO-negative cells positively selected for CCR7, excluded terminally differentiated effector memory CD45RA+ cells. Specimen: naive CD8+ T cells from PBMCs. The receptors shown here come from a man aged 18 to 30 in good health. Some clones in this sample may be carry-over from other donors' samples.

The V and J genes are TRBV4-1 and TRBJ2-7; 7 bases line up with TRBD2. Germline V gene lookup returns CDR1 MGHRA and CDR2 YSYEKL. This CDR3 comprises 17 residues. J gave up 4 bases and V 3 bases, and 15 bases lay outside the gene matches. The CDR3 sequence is CASSQVQRETIRYEQYF. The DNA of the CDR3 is TGCGCCAGCAGCCAGGTTCAGCGGGAAACCATAAGATACGAGCAGTACTTC.

The CDR3 DNA sequence: TGTGCCAGCAGCCCGACATGGGGAGGGGAGCTGTTTTTT. This encodes CASSPTWGGELFF. This chain joins TRBV9 and TRBJ2-2, with D unclear. The CDR3 is 13 amino acids. Germline CDR1 and CDR2: SGDLS and YYNGEE. Deletions cut 4 bases from V and 8 bases from J, with 12 bases between.

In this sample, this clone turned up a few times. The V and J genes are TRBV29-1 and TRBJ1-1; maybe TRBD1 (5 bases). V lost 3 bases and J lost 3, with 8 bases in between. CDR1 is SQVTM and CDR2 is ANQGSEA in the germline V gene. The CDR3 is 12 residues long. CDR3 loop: CSVDGGYTEAFF. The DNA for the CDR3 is TGCAGCGTTGACGGGGGTTACACTGAAGCTTTCTTT.

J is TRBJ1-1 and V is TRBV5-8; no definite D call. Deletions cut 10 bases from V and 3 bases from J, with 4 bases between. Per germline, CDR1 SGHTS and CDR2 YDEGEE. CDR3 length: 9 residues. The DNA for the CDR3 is TGTGCCGGTCACACTGAAGCTTTCTTT. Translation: CAGHTEAFF.

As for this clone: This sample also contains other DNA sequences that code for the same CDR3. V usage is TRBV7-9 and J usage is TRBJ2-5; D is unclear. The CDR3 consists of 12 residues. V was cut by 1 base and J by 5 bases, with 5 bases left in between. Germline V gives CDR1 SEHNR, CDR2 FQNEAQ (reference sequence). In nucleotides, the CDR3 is TGTGCCAGCAGCTTAGATAGGGAGACCCAGTACTTC. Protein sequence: CASSLDRETQYF.

The CDR3 coding sequence is TGTGCCAGCAGCCCGGTCTCCGACGGAAACACCATATATTTT. It translates to CASSPVSDGNTIYF. V and J are TRBV13 and TRBJ1-3, with unresolved D. Per the germline V gene, CDR1 is PRHDT and CDR2 is FYEKMQ (reference sequence). Trimming removed 5 bases at V and 4 bases at J, with 12 bases between. CDR3 size: 14 residues.

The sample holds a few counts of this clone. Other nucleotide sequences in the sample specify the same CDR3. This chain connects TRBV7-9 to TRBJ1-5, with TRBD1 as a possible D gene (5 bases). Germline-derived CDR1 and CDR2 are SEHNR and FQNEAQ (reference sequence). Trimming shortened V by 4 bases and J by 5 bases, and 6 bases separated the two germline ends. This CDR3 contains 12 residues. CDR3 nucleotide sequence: TGTGCCAGCAGCTCGGGGGATCAGCCCCAGCATTTT. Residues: CASSSGDQPQHF.

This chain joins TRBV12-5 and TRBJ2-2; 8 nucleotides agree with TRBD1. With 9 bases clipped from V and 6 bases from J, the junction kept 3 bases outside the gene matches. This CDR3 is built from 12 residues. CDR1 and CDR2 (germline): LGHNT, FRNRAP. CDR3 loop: CASRQGSGELFF. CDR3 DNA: TGTGCTAGCAGACAGGGGTCCGGGGAGCTGTTTTTT.

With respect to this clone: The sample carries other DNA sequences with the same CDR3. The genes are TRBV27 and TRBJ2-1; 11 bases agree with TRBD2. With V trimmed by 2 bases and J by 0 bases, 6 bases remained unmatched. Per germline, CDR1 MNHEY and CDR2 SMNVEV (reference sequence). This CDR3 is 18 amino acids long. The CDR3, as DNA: TGTGCCAGCAGTTTAAGGCTAGCGGGAGGCCCCTCCTACAATGAGCAGTTCTTC. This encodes CASSLRLAGGPSYNEQFF.

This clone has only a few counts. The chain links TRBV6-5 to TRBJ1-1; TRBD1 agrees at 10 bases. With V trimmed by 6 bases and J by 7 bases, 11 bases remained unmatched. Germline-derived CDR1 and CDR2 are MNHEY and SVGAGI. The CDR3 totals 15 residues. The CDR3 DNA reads TGTGCCAGCAGCATTACCGGGACAGGGGTCGGTGAAGCTTTCTTT. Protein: CASSITGTGVGEAFF.

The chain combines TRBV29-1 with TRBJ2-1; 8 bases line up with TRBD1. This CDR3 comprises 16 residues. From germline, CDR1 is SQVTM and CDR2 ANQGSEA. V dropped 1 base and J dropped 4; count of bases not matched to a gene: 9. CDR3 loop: CSVEGHRDRSYNEQFF. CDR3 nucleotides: TGCAGCGTTGAAGGCCACCGGGACAGGTCATACAATGAGCAGTTCTTC.